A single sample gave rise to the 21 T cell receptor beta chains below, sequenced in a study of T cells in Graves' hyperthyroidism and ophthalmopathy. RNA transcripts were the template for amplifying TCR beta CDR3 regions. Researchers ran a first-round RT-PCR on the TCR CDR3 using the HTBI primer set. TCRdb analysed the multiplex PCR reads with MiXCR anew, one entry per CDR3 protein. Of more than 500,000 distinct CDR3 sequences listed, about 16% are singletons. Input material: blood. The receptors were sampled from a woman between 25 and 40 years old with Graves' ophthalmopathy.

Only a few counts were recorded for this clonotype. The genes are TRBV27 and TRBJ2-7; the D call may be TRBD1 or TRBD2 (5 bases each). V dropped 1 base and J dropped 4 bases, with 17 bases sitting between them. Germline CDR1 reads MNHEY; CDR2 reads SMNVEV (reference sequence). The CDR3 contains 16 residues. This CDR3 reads CASSLFSPGTPYEQYF. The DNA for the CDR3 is TGTGCCAGCAGTTTATTTTCCCCCGGGACCCCTTACGAGCAGTACTTC.

The CDR3 region has the DNA TGTGCCATCAGTGAAGGGGGAATCACCGGGGAGCTGTTTTTT. As protein: CAISEGGITGELFF. This chain connects TRBV10-3 to TRBJ2-2, with D tentatively TRBD1 (6 bases). The length of the CDR3 is 14 residues. Trimming shortened V by 3 bases and J by 4 bases, and 9 bases separated the two germline ends. Germline lookup yields CDR1 ENHRY and CDR2 SYGVKD.

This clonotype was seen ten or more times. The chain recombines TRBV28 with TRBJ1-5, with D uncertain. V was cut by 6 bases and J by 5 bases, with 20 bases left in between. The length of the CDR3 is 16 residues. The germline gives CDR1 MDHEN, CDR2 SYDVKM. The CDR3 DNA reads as TGTGCCAGCAGACCAGGACTGACCGGGGATCATCAGCCCCAGCATTTT. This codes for CASRPGLTGDHQPQHF. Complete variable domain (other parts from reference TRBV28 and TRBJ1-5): DVKVTQSSRYLVKRTGEKVFLECVQDMDHENMFWYRQDPGLGLRLIYFSYDVKMKEKGDIPEGYSVSREKKERFSLILESASTNQTSMYLCASRPGLTGDHQPQHFGDGTRLSIL.

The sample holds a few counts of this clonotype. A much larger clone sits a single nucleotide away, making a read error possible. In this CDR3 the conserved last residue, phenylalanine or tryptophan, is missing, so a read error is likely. CDR3: CASSPMPGESYEQYL. CDR3 DNA: TGTGCCAGCAGCCCAATGCCGGGAGAATCCTACGAGCAGTACCTC. The chain combines TRBV6-1 with TRBJ2-7; D is possibly TRBD2 (6 bases). There are 15 residues in the CDR3. The V and J ends lost 6 bases and 1 base respectively, with 16 bases between them. Germline loops: CDR1 MNHNS, CDR2 SASEGT.

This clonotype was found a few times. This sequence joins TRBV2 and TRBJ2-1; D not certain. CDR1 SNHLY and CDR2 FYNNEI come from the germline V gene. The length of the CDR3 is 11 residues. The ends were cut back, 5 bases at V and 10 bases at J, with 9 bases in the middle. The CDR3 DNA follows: TGTGCCAGCAGTCCCATGGGGGAGCAGTTCTTC. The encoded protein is CASSPMGEQFF.

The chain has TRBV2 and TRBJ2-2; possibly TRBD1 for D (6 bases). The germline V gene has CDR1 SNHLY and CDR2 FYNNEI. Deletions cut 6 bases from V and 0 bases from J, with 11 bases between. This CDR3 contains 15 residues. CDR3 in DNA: TGTGCCAGCAGAGAACAGGGTACGAACACCGGGGAGCTGTTTTTT. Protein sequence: CASREQGTNTGELFF.

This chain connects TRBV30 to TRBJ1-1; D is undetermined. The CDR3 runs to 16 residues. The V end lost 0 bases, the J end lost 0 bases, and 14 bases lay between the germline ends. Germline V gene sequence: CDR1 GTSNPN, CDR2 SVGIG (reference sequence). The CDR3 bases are TGTGCCTGGAGTGTACGGGGAGGGTACATGAACACTGAAGCTTTCTTT. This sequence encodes CAWSVRGGYMNTEAFF.

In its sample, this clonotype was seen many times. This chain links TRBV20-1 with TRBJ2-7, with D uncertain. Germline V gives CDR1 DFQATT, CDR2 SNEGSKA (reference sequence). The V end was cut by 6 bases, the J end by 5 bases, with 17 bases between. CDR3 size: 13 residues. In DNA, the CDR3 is TGCAGTGCCCCCTCGGGCCATACCCACGAGCAGTACTTC. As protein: CSAPSGHTHEQYF.

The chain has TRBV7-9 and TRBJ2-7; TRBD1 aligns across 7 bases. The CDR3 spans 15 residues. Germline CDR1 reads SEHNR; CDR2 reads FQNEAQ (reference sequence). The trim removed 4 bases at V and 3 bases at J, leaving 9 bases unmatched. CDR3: CASSSNPGQNYEQYF. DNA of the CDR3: TGTGCCAGCAGCTCGAACCCGGGACAGAACTACGAGCAGTACTTC.

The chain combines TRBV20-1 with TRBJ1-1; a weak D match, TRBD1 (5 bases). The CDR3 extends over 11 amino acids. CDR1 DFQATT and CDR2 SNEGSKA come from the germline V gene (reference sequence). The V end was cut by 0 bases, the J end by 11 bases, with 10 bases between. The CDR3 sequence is CSARDGATAFF. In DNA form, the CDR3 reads TGCAGTGCTAGAGATGGGGCCACGGCTTTCTTT.

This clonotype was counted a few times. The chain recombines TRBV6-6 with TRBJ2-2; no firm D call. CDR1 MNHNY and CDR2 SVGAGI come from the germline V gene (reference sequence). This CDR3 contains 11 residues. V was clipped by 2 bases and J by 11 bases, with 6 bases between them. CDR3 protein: CASSYTVELFF. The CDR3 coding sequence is TGTGCCAGCAGTTACACCGTCGAGCTGTTTTTT.

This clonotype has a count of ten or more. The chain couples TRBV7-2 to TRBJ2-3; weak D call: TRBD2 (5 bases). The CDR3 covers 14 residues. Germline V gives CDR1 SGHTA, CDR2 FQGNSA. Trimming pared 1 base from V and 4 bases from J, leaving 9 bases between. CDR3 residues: CASSLVGVPDTQYF. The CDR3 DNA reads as TGTGCCAGCAGCTTAGTGGGAGTACCAGATACGCAGTATTTT.

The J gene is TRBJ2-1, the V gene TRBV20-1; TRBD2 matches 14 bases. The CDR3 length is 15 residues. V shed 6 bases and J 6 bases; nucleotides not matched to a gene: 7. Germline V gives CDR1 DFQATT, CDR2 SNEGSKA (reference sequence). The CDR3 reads CSAARGLAGVNEQFF. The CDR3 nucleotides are TGCAGTGCAGCCCGGGGACTAGCGGGAGTCAATGAGCAGTTCTTC.

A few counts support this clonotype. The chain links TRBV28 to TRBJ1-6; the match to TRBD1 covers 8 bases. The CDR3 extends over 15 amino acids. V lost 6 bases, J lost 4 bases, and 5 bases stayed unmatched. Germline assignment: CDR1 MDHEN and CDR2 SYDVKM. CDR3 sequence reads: CASRRQGTYNSPLHF. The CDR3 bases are TGTGCCAGCAGAAGACAGGGGACATATAATTCACCCCTCCACTTT.

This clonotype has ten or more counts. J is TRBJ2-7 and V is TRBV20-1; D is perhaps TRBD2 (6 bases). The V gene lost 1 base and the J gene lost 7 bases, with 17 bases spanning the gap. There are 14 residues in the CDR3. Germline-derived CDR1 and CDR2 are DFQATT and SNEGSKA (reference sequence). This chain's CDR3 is CSARVPSAFGEQYF. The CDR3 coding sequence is TGCAGTGCTAGAGTGCCTAGCGCCTTCGGGGAGCAGTACTTC.

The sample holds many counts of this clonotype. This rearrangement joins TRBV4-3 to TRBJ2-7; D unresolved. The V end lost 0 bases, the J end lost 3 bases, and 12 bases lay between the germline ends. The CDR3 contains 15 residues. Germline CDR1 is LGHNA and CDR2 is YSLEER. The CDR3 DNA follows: TGCGCCAGCAGCCAAGAAACGACAATGGGCTACGAGCAGTACTTC. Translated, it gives CASSQETTMGYEQYF.

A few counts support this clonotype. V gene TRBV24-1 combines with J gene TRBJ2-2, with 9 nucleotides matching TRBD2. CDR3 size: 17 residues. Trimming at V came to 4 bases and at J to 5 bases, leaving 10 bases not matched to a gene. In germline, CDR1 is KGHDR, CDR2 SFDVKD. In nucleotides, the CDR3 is TGTGCCACCAGTGACCAGACTAGCGGACGTGGGACCGGGGAGCTGTTTTTT. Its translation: CATSDQTSGRGTGELFF.

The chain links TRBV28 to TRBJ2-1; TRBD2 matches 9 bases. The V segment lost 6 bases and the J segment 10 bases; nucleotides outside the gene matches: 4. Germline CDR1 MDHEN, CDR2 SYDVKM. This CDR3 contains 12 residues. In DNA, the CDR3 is TGTGCCAGCAGCCGACTAGCGGAGGAGCAGTTCTTC. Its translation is CASSRLAEEQFF.

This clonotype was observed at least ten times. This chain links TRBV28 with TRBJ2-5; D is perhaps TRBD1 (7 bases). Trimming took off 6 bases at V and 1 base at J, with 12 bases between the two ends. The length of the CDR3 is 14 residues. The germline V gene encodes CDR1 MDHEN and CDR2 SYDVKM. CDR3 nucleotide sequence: TGTGCCAGCAGAACAGGGGACTCCCAAGAGACCCAGTACTTC. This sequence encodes CASRTGDSQETQYF.

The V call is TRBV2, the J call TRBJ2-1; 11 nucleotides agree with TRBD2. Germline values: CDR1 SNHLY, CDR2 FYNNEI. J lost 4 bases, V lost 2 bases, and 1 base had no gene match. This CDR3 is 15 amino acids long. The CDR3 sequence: CASSEPSGGYNEQFF. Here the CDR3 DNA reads TGTGCCAGCAGTGAACCTAGCGGGGGGTACAATGAGCAGTTCTTC.

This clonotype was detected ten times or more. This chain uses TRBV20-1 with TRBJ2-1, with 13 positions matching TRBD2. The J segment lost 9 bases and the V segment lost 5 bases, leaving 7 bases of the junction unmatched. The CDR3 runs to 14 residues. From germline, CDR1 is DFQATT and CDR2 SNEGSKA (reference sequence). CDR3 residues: CSALGLAGSGEQFF. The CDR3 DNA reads TGCAGTGCTTTGGGACTAGCGGGATCCGGTGAGCAGTTCTTC.